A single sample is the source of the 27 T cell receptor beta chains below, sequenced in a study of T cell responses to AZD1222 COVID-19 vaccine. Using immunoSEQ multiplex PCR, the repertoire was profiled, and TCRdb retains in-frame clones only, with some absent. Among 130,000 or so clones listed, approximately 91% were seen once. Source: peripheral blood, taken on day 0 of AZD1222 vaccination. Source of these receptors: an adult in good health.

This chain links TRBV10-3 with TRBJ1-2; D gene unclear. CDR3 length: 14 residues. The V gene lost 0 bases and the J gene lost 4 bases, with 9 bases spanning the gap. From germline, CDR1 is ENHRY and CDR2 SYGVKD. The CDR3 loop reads CAISESTVSYGYTF. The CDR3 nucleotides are TGTGCCATCAGTGAGTCCACAGTCTCCTATGGCTACACCTTC.

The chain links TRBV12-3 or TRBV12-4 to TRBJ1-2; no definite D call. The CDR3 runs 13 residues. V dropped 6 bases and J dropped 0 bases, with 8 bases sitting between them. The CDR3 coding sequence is TGTGCCAGCAGCCACTCTACTAACTATGGCTACACCTTC. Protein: CASSHSTNYGYTF.

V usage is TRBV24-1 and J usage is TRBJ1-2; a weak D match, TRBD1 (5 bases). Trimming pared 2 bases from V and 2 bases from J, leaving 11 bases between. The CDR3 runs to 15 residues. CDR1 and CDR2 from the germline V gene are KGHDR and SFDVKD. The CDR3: CATSDSRDVNYGYTF. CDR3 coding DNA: TGTGCCACCAGTGATTCGCGGGACGTCAACTATGGCTACACCTTC.

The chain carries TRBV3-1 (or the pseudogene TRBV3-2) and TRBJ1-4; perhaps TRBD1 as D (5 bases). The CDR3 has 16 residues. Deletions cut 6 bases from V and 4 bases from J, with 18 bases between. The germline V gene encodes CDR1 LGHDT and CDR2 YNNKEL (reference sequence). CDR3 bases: TGTGCCAGCAGTTCCAGGGTCCGTGACTATAATGAAAAACTGTTTTTT. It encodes CASSSRVRDYNEKLFF.

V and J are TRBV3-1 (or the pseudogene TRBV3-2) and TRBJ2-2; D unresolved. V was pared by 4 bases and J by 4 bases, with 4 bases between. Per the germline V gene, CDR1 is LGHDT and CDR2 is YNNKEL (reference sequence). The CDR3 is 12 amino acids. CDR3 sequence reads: CASSPSTGELFF. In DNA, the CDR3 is TGTGCCAGCAGCCCCTCCACCGGGGAGCTGTTTTTT.

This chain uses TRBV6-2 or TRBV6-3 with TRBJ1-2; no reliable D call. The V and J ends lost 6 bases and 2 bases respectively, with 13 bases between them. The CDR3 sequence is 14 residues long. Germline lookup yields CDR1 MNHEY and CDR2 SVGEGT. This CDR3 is CASSLDPGNYGYTF. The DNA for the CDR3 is TGTGCCAGCAGCCTTGACCCGGGGAACTATGGCTACACCTTC.

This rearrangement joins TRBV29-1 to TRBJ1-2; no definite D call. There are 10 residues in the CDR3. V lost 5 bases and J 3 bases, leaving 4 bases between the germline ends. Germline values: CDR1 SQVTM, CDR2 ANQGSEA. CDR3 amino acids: CSVFDYGYTF. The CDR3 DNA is TGCAGCGTTTTCGACTATGGCTACACCTTC. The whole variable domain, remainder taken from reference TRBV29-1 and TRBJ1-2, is SAVISQKPSRDICQRGTSLTIQCQVDSQVTMMFWYRQQPGQSLTLIATANQGSEATYESGFVIDKFPISRPNLTFSTLTVSNMSPEDSSIYLCSVFDYGYTFGSGTRLTVV.

The CDR3 sequence: CASSQDRAGASTDTQYF. The CDR3 region has the DNA TGTGCCAGCAGCCAAGATAGAGCGGGGGCTTCCACAGATACGCAGTATTTT. The chain carries TRBV4-2 and TRBJ2-3, with TRBD2 identical over 8 bases. The CDR3 has 17 amino acids. Germline V CDR1 and CDR2: LGHNA, YNFKEQ. V was pared by 0 bases and J by 2 bases, with 7 bases of the junction left unmatched.

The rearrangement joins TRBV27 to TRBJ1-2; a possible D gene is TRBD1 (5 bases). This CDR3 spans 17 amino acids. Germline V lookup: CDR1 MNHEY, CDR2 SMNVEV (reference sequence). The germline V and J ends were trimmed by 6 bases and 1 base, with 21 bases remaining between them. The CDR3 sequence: CASSPSHRQLINYGYTF. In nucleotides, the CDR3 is TGTGCCAGCAGCCCCTCCCACCGACAGCTGATTAACTATGGCTACACCTTC.

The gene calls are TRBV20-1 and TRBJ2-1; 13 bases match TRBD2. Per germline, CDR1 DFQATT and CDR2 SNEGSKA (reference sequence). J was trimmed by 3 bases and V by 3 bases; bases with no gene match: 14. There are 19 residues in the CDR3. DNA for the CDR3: TGCAGTGCTAGTCCAAGACTAGCGGGAGGTTTTTTTTTCTACAATGAGCAGTTCTTC. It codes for CSASPRLAGGFFFYNEQFF.

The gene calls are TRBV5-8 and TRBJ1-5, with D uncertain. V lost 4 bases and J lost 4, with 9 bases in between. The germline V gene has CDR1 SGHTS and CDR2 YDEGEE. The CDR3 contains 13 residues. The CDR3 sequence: CASSPTQNQPQHF. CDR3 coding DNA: TGTGCCAGCAGCCCAACTCAGAATCAGCCCCAGCATTTT.

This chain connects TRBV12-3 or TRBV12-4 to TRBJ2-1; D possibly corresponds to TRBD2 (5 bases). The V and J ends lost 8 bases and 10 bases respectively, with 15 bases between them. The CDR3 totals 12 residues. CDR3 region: CASGFSEGEQFF. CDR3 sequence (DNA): TGTGCCAGCGGGTTTAGTGAGGGCGAGCAGTTCTTC.

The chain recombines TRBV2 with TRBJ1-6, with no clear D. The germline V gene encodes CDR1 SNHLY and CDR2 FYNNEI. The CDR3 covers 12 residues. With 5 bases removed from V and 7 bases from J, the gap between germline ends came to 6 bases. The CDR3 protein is CASSWTNSPLHF. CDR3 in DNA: TGTGCCAGCAGTTGGACCAATTCACCCCTCCACTTT.

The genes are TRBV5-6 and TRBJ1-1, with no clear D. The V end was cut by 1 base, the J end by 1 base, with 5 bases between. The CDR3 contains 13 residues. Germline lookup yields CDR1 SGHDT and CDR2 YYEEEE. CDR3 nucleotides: TGTGCCAGCAGCTTGAATCCGAACACTGAAGCTTTCTTT. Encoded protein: CASSLNPNTEAFF.

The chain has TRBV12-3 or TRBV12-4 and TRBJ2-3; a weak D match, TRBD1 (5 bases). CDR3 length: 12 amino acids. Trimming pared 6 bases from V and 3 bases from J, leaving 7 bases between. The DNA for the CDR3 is TGTGCCAGCAGCTCAGGGACAGATACGCAGTATTTT. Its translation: CASSSGTDTQYF.

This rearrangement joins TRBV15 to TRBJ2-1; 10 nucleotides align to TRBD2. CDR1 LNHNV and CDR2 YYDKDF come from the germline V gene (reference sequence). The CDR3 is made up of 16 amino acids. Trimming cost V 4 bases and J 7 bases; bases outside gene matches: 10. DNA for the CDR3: TGTGCCACCAGCATCGGTCCTAGCGGGAGATGGAATGAGCAGTTCTTC. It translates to CATSIGPSGRWNEQFF.

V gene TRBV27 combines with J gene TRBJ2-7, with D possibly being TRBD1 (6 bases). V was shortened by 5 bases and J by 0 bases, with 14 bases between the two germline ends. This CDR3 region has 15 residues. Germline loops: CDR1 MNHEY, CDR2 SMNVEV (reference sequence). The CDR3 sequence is CASSQSPTGSYEQYF. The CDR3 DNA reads TGTGCCAGCAGTCAAAGCCCGACAGGCTCCTACGAGCAGTACTTC.

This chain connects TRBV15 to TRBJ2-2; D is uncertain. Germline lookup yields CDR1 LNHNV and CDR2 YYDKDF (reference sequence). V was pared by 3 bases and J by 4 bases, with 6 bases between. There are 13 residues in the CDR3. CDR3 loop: CATSRGSTGELFF. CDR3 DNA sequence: TGTGCCACCAGCAGGGGAAGCACCGGGGAGCTGTTTTTT.

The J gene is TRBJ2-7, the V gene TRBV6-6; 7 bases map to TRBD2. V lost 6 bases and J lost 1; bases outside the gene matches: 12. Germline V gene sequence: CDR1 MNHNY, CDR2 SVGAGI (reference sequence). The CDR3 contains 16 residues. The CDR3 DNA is TGTGCCAGCAGCTCTTCCGGGCTCGGGGGGTCCTACGAGCAGTACTTC. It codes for CASSSSGLGGSYEQYF.

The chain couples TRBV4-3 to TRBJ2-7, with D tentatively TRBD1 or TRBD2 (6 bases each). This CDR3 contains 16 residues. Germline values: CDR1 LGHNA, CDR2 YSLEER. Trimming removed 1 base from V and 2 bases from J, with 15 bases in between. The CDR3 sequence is CASSQVSAGTPYEQYF. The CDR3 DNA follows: TGCGCCAGCAGCCAAGTCAGCGCGGGGACACCCTACGAGCAGTACTTC.

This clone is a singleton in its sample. This CDR3 reads CASNRDNTYNEQFF. CDR3 DNA sequence: TGTGCCAGCAACCGAGACAATACCTACAATGAGCAGTTCTTC. The rearrangement joins TRBV14 to TRBJ2-1; no definite D call. The CDR3 extends over 14 amino acids. Trimming took 7 bases from V and 2 from J, leaving 12 bases between them. The germline V gene encodes CDR1 SGHDN and CDR2 FVKESK.

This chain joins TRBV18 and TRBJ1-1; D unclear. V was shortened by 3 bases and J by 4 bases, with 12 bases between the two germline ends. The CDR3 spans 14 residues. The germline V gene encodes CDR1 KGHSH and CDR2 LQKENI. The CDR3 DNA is TGTGCCAGCTCACCGGACCTCCCTGGCACTGAAGCTTTCTTT. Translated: CASSPDLPGTEAFF.

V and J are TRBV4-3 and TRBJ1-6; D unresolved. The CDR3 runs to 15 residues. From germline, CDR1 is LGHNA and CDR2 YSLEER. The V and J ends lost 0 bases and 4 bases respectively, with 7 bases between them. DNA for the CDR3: TGCGCCAGCAGCCAAGAACAAGGGTATAATTCACCCCTCCACTTT. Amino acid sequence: CASSQEQGYNSPLHF.

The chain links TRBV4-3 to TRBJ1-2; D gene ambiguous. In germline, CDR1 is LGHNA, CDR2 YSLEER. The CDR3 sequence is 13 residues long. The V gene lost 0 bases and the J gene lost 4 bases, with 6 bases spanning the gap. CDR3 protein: CASSQEPIYGYTF. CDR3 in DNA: TGCGCCAGCAGCCAAGAACCGATCTATGGCTACACCTTC.

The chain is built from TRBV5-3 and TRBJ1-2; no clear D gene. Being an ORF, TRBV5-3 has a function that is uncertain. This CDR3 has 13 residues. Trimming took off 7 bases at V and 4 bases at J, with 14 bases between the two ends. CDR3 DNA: TGTGCCAGATCTGGCCAGGCACTCTATGGCTACACCTTC. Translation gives CARSGQALYGYTF.

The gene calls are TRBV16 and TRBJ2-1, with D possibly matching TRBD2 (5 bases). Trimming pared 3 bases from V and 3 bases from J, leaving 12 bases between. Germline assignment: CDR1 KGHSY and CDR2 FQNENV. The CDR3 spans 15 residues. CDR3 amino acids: CASSHERRGYNEQFF. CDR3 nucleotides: TGTGCCAGCAGCCATGAGAGACGGGGCTACAATGAGCAGTTCTTC.

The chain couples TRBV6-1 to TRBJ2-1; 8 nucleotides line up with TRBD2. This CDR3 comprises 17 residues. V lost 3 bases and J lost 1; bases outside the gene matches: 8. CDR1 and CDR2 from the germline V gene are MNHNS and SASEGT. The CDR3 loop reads CASSDFGGAVSYNEQFF. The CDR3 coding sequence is TGTGCCAGCAGTGATTTCGGGGGGGCAGTTTCCTACAATGAGCAGTTCTTC.